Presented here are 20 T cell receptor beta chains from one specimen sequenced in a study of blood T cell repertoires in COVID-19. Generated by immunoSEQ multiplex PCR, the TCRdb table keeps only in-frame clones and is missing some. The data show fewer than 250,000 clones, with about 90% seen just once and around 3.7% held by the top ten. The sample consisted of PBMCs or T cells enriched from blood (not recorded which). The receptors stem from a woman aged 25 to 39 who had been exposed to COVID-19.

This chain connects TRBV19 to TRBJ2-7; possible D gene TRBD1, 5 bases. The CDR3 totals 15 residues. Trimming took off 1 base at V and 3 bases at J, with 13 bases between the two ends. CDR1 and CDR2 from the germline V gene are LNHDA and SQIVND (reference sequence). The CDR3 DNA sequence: TGTGCCAGTAGTATAGGAACAGGCCCGCTCTACGAGCAGTACTTC. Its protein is CASSIGTGPLYEQYF.

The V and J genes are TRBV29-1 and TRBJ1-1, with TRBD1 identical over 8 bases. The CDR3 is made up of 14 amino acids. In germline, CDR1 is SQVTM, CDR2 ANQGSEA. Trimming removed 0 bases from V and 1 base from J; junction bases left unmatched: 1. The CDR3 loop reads CSVEDQGANTEAFF. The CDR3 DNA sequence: TGCAGCGTTGAAGATCAGGGGGCGAACACTGAAGCTTTCTTT.

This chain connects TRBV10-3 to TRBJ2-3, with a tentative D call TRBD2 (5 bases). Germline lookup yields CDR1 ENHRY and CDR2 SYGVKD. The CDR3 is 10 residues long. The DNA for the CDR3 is TGTGCGTCGGGGACAGATACGCAGTATTTT. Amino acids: CASGTDTQYF.

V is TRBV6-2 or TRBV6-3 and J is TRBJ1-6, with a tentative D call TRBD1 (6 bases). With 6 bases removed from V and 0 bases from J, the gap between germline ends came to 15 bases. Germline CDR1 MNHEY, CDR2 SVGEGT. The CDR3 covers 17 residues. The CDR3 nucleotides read TGTGCCAGCAGCATTACGGACAGCAGCTCCTATAATTCACCCCTCCACTTT. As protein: CASSITDSSSYNSPLHF.

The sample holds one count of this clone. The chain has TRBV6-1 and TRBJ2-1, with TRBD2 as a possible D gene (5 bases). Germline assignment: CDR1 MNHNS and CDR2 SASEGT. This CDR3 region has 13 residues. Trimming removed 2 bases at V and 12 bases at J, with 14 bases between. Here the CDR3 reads CASSESVTEGQFF. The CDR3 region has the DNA TGTGCCAGCAGTGAATCTGTTACAGAGGGGCAGTTCTTC.

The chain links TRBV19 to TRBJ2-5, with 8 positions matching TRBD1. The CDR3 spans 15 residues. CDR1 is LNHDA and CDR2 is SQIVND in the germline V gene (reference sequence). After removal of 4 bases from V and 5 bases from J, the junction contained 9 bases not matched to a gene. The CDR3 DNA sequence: TGTGCCAGTAGTACAGCTCAGGGGGCCCGGGAGACCCAGTACTTC. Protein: CASSTAQGARETQYF.

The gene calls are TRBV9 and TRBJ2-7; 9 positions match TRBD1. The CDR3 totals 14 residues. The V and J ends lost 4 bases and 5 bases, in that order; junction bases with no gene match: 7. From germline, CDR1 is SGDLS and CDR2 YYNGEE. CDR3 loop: CASSSPGQGDEQYF. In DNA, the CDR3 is TGTGCCAGCAGCTCCCCGGGACAGGGAGACGAGCAGTACTTC.

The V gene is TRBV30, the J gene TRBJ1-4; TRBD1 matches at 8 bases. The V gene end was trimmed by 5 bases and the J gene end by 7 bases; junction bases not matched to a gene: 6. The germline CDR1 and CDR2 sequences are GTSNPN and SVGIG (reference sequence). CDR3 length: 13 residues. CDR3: CAWARDRSEKLFF. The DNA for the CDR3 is TGTGCCTGGGCCCGGGACAGGAGTGAAAAACTGTTTTTT.

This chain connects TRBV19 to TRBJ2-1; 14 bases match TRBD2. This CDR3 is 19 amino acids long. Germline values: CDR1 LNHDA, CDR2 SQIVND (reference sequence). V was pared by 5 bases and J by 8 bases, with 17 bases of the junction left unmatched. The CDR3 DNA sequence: TGTGCCAGTAGTGTGACACATGGACTAGCGGGAGGAGTTGAGGATGAGCAGTTCTTC. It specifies CASSVTHGLAGGVEDEQFF.

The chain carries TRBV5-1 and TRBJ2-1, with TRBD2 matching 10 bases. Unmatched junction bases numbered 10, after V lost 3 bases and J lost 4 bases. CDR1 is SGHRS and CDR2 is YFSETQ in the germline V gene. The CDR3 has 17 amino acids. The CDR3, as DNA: TGCGCCAGCAGCTCGGGACTAGCGAGTGGGGGGTACAATGAGCAGTTCTTC. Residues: CASSSGLASGGYNEQFF.

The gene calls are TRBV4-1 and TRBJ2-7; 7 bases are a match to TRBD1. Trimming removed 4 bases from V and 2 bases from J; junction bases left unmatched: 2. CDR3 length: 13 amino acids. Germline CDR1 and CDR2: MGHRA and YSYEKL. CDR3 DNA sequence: TGCGCCAGCAGCCCCCAGGGGGCCTACGAGCAGTACTTC. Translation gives CASSPQGAYEQYF.

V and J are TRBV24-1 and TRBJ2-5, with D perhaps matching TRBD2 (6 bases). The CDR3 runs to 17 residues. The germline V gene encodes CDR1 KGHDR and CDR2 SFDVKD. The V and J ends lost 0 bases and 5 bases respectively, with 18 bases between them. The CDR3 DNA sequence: TGTGCCACCAGTGATTTGGGGGACTCGCCCCACAGCGAGACCCAGTACTTC. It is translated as CATSDLGDSPHSETQYF.

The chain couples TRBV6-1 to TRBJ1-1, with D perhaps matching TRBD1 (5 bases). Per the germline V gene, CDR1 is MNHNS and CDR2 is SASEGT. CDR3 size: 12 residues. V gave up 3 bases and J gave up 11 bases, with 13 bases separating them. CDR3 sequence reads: CASSDREMVAFF. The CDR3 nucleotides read TGTGCCAGCAGTGACAGGGAAATGGTCGCTTTCTTT.

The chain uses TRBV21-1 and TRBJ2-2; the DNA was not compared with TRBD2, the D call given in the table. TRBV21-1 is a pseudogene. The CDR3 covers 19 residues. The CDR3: CASSKNELAGVSNTGELFF. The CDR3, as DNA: TGTGCCAGCAGCAAAAACGAACTAGCGGGAGTATCGAACACCGGGGAGCTGTTTTTT.

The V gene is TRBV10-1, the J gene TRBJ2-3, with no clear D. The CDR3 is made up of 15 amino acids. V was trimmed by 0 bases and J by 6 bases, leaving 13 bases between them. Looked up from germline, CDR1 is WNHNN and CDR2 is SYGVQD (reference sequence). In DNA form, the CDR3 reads TGCGCCAGCAGTGAGTCTCGGTCGCAGGCGGATACGCAGTATTTT. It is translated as CASSESRSQADTQYF.

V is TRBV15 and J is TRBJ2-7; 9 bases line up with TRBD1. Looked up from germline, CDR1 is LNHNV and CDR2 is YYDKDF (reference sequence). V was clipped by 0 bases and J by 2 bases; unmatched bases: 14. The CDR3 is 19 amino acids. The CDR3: CATSRDPNSRDREAYEQYF. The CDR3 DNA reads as TGTGCCACCAGCAGAGATCCCAACTCCCGGGACAGGGAAGCCTACGAGCAGTACTTC.

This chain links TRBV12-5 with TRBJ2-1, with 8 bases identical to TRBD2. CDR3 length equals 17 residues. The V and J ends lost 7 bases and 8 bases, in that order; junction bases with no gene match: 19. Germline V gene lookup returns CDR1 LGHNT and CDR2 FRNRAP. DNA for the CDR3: TGTGCTAGTGTCCTCGGGGGGGTTCGGCTAGGTGACGATGAGCAGTTCTTC. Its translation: CASVLGGVRLGDDEQFF.

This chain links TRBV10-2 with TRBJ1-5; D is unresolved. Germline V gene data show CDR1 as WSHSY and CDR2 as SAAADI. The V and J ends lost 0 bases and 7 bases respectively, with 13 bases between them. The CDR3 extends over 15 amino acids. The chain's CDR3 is CASSESETTQQPQHF. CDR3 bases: TGCGCCAGCAGTGAGTCCGAGACAACCCAACAGCCCCAGCATTTT.

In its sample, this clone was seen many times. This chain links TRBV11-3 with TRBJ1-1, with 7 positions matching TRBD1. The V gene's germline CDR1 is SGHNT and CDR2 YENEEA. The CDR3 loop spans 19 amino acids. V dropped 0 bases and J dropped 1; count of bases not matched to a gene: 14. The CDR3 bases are TGTGCCAGCAGCTTAGATAAACCCGCCGGGACAGCAAAGAACACTGAAGCTTTCTTT. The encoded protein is CASSLDKPAGTAKNTEAFF.

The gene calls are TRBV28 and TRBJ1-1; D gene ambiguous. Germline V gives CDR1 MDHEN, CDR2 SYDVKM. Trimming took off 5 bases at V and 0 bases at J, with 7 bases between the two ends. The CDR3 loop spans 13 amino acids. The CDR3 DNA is TGTGCCAGCAGTCTAACTCTGAACACTGAAGCTTTCTTT. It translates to CASSLTLNTEAFF.